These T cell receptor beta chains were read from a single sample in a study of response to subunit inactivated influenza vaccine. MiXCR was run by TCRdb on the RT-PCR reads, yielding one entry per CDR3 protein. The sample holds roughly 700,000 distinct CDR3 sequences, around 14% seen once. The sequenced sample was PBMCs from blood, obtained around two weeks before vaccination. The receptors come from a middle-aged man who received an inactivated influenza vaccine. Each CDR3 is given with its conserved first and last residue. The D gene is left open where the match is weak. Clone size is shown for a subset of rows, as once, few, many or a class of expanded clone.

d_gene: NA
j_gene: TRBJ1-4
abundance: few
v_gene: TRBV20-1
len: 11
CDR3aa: CSAPDLEKLFF
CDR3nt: TGCAGTGCTCCGGATTTGGAAAAACTGTTTTTT

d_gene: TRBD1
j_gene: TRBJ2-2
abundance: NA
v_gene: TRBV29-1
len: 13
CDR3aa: CSVETGDTGELFF
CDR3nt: TGCAGCGTGGAGACAGGGGACACCGGGGAGCTGTTTTTT

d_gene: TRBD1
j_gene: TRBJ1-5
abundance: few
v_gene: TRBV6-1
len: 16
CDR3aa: CASRDRGRDSNQPQHF
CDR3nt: TGTGCCAGCAGGGACAGGGGGCGGGATAGCAATCAGCCCCAGCATTTT

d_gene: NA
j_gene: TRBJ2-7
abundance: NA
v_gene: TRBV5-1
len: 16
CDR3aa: CASSLDPESVVREQYF
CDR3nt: TGCGCCAGCAGCTTGGATCCTGAATCCGTAGTGAGGGAGCAGTACTTC

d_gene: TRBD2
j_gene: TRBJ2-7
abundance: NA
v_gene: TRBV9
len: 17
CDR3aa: CASSAALTSGPSYEQYF
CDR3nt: TGTGCCAGCAGCGCGGCCCTAACTAGCGGGCCATCCTACGAGCAGTACTTC

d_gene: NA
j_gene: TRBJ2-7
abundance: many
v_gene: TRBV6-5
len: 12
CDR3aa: CASSYSGGEQYF
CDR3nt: TGTGCCAGCAGTTACTCGGGGGGTGAGCAGTACTTC

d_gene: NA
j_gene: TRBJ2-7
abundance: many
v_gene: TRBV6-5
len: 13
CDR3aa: CASSYQGTYEQYF
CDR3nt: TGTGCCAGCAGCTATCAGGGAACCTACGAGCAGTACTTC

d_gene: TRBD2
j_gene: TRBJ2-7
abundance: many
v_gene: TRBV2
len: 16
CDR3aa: CASRGLAGVVSYEQYF
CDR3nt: TGTGCCAGCAGGGGACTAGCGGGAGTTGTATCCTACGAGCAGTACTTC

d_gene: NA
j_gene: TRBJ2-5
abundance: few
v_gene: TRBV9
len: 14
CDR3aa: CASSTQGGQETQYF
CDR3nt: TGTGCCAGCAGCACCCAGGGGGGTCAAGAGACCCAGTACTTC

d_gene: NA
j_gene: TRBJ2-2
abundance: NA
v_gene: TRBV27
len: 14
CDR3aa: CASSFGGRAGELFF
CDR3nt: TGTGCCAGCAGTTTTGGGGGTCGGGCGGGGGAGCTGTTTTTT

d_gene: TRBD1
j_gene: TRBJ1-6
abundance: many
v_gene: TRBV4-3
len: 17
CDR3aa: CASSQEPGQGYNSPLHF
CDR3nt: TGCGCCAGCAGCCAAGAGCCTGGACAGGGCTATAATTCACCCCTCCACTTT

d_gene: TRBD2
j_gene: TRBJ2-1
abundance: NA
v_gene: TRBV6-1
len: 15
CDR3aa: CASRGTSAAYNEQFF
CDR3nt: TGTGCCAGCAGAGGGACTAGCGCCGCCTACAATGAGCAGTTCTTC

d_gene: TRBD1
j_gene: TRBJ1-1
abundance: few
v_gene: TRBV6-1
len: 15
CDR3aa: CASRGTGTGFTEAFF
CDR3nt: TGTGCCAGCAGAGGAACCGGGACAGGATTCACTGAAGCTTTCTTT

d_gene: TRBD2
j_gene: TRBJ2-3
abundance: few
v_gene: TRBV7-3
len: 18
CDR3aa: CASSLGTSGSYSTDTQYF
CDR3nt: TGTGCCAGCAGCTTGGGGACTAGCGGGAGCTATAGCACAGATACGCAGTATTTT

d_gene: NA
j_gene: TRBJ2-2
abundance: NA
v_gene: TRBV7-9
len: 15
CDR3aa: CASSLANTVGGELFF
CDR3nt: TGTGCCAGCAGCTTAGCGAACACAGTGGGCGGGGAGCTGTTTTTT

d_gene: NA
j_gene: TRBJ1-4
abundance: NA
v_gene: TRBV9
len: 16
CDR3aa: CASSPGRLSTNEKLFF
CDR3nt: TGTGCCAGCAGCCCGGGACGGTTGTCAACTAATGAAAAACTGTTTTTT

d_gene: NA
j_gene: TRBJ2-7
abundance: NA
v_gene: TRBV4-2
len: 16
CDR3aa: CASSQVWVGGSYEQYF
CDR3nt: TGTGCCAGCAGCCAAGTTTGGGTCGGGGGCTCCTACGAGCAGTACTTC

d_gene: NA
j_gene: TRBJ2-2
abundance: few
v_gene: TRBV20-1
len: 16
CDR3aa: CSARASFSGNTGELFF
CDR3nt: TGCAGTGCTAGAGCTTCGTTTAGCGGGAACACCGGGGAGCTGTTTTTT

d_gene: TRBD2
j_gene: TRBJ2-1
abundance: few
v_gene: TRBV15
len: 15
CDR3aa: CATSRDPGRVNEQFF
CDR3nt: TGTGCCACCAGCAGAGATCCGGGGAGGGTCAATGAGCAGTTCTTC

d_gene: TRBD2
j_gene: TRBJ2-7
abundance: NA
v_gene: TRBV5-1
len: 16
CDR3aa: CASSLESSGGLYEQYF
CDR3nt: TGCGCCAGCAGCTTGGAATCTAGCGGGGGCCTCTACGAGCAGTACTTC

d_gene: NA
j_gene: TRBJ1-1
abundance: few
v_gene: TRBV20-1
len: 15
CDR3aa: CSARVRPTLNTEAFF
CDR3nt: TGCAGTGCTAGAGTACGTCCAACCCTGAACACTGAAGCTTTCTTT

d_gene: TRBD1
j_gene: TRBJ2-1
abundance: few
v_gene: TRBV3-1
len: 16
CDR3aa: CASSQEPTGTYNEQFF
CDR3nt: TGTGCCAGCAGCCAAGAACCGACAGGGACCTACAATGAGCAGTTCTTC

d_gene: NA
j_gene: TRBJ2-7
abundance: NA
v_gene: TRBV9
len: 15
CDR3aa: CASSVRGSGAYEQYF
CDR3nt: TGTGCCAGCAGCGTGAGGGGGAGTGGGGCCTACGAGCAGTACTTC

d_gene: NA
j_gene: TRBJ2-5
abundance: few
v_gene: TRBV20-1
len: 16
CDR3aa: CSARDVGRGNQETQYF
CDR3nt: TGCAGTGCTAGAGACGTTGGGCGGGGAAACCAAGAGACCCAGTACTTC

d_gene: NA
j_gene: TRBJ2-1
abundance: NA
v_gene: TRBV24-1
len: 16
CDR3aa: CATSDLSGDSYNEQFF
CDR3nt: TGTGCCACCAGTGATTTAAGTGGTGACTCCTACAATGAGCAGTTCTTC

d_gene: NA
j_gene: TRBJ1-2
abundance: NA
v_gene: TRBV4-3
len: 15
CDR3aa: CASSQGGLLGGGYTF
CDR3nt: TGCGCCAGCAGCCAAGGCGGACTGCTCGGGGGTGGCTACACCTTC

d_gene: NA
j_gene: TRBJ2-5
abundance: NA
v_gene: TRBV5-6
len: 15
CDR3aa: CASSEQDLQRETQYF
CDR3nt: TGTGCCAGCAGCGAACAGGACCTTCAACGGGAGACCCAGTACTTC

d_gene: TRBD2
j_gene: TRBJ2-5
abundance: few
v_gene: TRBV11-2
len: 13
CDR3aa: CASSLEAGGAQYF
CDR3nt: TGTGCCAGCAGCTTAGAGGCGGGAGGGGCCCAGTACTTC

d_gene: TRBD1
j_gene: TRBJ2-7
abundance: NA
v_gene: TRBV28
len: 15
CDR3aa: CASSSGQGTPYEQYF
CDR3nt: TGTGCCAGCAGTTCAGGACAGGGGACCCCCTACGAGCAGTACTTC

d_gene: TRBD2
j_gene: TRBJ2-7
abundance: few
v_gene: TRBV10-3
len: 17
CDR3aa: CAISESGLAGGPSEQYF
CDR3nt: TGTGCCATCAGTGAGTCAGGTTTAGCGGGAGGGCCGTCCGAGCAGTACTTC

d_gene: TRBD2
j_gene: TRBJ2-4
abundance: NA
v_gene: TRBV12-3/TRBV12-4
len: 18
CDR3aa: CTSSPGARTSGRLDIQYF
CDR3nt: TGTACCAGCAGTCCAGGGGCTCGGACTAGCGGGAGGTTGGACATTCAGTACTTC

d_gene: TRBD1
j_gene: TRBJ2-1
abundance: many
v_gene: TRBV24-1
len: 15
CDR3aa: CATAKTGSPYNEQFF
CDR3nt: TGTGCCACCGCGAAGACAGGGAGTCCCTACAATGAGCAGTTCTTC

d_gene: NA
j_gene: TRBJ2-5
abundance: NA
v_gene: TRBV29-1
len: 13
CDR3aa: CSVVSVVQETQYF
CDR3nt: TGCAGCGTTGTATCGGTTGTCCAAGAGACCCAGTACTTC

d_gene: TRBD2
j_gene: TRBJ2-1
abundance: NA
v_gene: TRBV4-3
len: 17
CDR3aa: CASSQGPGLALNNEQFF
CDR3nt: TGCGCCAGCAGCCAGGGCCCGGGACTAGCGCTAAACAATGAGCAGTTCTTC

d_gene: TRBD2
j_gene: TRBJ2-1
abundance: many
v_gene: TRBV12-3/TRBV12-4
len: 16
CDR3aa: CASSPITSGAYNEQFF
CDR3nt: TGTGCCAGCAGTCCGATAACTAGCGGGGCCTACAATGAGCAGTTCTTC

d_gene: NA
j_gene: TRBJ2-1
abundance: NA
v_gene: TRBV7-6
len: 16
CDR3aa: CASSLAAGAPYNEQFF
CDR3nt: TGTGCCAGCAGCTTAGCCGCAGGGGCCCCCTACAATGAGCAGTTCTTC

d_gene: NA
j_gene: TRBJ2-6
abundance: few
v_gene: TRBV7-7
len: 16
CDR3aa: CASSPGRFAGANVLTF
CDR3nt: TGTGCTAGCAGCCCTGGACGGTTCGCTGGGGCCAACGTCCTGACTTTC

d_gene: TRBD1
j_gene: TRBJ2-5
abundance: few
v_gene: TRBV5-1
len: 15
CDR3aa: CASSPEQGARETQYF
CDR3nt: TGCGCCAGCAGCCCAGAACAGGGGGCGCGGGAGACCCAGTACTTC

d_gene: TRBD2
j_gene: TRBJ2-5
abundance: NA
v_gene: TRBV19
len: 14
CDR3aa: CASSIGGGQETQYF
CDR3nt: TGTGCCAGTAGTATCGGGGGGGGTCAAGAGACCCAGTACTTC

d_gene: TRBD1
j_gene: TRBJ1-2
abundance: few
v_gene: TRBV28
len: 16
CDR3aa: CASSFPGQGVNYGYTF
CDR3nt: TGTGCCAGCAGTTTCCCGGGACAGGGTGTTAACTATGGCTACACCTTC

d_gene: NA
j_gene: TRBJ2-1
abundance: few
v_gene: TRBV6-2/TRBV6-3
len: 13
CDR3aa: CASSYSGVSEQFF
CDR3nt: TGTGCCAGCAGTTACTCAGGGGTGAGTGAGCAGTTCTTC

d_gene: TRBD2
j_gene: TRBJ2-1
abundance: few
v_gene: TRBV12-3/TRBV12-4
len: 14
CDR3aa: CASSPYGGADEQFF
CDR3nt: TGTGCCAGCAGCCCCTACGGGGGGGCCGATGAGCAGTTCTTC

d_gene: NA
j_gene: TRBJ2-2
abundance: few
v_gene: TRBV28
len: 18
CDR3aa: CASSYPLSGTANTGELFF
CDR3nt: TGTGCCAGCAGTTACCCCCTCAGTGGGACGGCGAACACCGGGGAGCTGTTTTTT

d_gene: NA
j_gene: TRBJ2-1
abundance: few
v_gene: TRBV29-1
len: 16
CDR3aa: CSVDPLLPLGYNEQFF
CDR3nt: TGCAGCGTTGACCCCTTACTCCCTCTGGGGTACAATGAGCAGTTCTTC

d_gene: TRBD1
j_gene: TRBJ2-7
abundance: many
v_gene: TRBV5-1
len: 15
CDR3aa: CASSLGGQQRYEQYF
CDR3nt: TGCGCCAGCAGCTTGGGGGGACAGCAACGTTACGAGCAGTACTTC

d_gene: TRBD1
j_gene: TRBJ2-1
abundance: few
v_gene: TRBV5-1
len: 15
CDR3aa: CASISGQGARNEQFF
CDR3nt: TGCGCCAGCATCTCGGGACAGGGGGCCCGAAATGAGCAGTTCTTC